This TCR beta chain was captured in a study of blood T cell repertoires in COVID-19. Sequenced by immunoSEQ multiplex PCR; TCRdb stores in-frame clones only, minus some. The data contain approximately 200,000 clones, approximately 88% of them singletons. This CDR3 has 12 residues. Trimming took 0 bases from V and 15 from J; bases not matched to a gene: 2. Germline CDR1 is SGHAT and CDR2 is FQNNGV. Material for sequencing was peripheral blood. The chain combines TRBV11-2 with TRBJ2-1; 10 bases line up with TRBD2. The TCR sequence derives from a woman between 25 and 40 years old with acute or convalescent COVID-19. The CDR3 sequence is CASSLDRTSGFF. The CDR3 nucleotides read TGTGCCAGCAGCTTAGATAGGACTAGCGGGTTCTTC.